This T cell receptor (beta chain) comes out of a study of T cells in Graves' hyperthyroidism and ophthalmopathy. The CDR3 consists of 15 residues. The V gene's germline CDR1 is SGHTA and CDR2 FQGNSA. V was clipped by 6 bases and J by 3 bases; unmatched bases: 7. Researchers took RNA transcripts and amplified the TCR beta CDR3 regions from them. A first-round RT-PCR of the TCR CDR3 used the HTBI primer set. TCRdb fed the multiplex PCR reads into MiXCR, producing one record per CDR3 protein. Altogether hundreds of thousands of distinct CDR3 sequences are present, roughly 15% being singletons, with the ten largest covering approximately 10%. Graves' hyperthyroidism without ophthalmopathy progression within 18 months was termed stable. Reasons for excluding patients were uncontrolled infection, other autoimmune disease, pregnancy or lactation. Findings and limits, study-wide: Most thyroid clonotypes that were expanded above 0.001 also turned up in blood.

This clonotype was recorded a few times. Its antigen remains unknown. The chain uses TRBV7-2 and TRBJ2-2, with TRBD1 matching 7 bases. The source is a woman aged 18-29 years with Graves' hyperthyroidism. The sequencing sample was made of blood. CDR3 DNA: TGTGCCAGCAGACCACAGGGGAAGCACACCGGGGAGCTGTTTTTT. Translation: CASRPQGKHTGELFF.